This is a list of T cell receptor beta chains from one sample in a study of regulatory T cells in long-lasting Graves disease. TCRdb recomputed calls from the multiplex PCR reads with MiXCR, one row per CDR3 protein. The repertoire has a few hundred thousand distinct CDR3 sequences, around 17% of them found once; the top ten carry 25% to 30%. These sequences were also reported in another study, on T cells in Graves' hyperthyroidism and ophthalmopathy.

The material sequenced was peripheral blood mononuclear cells (PBMCs), taken at new diagnosis, from a patient treated with antithyroid drugs. These receptor sequences come from a man in his forties with Graves disease. Both conserved end residues are part of each CDR3.

CDR3aa	v_gene	j_gene
CAISDWGITEAFF	TRBV10-3	TRBJ1-1
CAKTSRTGSTPPLHF	TRBV28	TRBJ1-6
CSVVRDAYEQYF	TRBV29-1	TRBJ2-7
CASSLGHRTAEQYF	TRBV5-6	TRBJ2-7
CASSYTLPGGRNQPQHF	TRBV6-2/TRBV6-3	TRBJ1-5
CASSLVHTGELFF	TRBV7-9	TRBJ2-2
CASSRLAGGEQFF	TRBV4-3	TRBJ2-1
CASSQQGTDTQYF	TRBV3-1	TRBJ2-3
CASSYAGGRNEQFF	TRBV6-5	TRBJ2-1
CASSPSGASGGWETQYF	TRBV4-3	TRBJ2-5
CASSLDRGTGELFF	TRBV7-7	TRBJ2-2
CASSLHRQGETQYF	TRBV14	TRBJ2-5
CASTTDGFNGGLFF	TRBV2	TRBJ1-4
CASSFRGLNGSPLHF	TRBV6-2/TRBV6-3	TRBJ1-6
CASSRRGRTDTQYF	TRBV11-2	TRBJ2-3
CASSEGLRDSYEQYF	TRBV12-3/TRBV12-4	TRBJ2-7
CASSQMGQIQPQHF	TRBV27	TRBJ1-5
CSARDSGSVQETQYF	TRBV20-1	TRBJ2-5
CASSSPGELFF	TRBV5-1	TRBJ2-2
CATSDLPGRGKTGELFF	TRBV24-1	TRBJ2-2
CASSPQAYTGELFF	TRBV5-1	TRBJ2-2
CASSILAGIYNEQFF	TRBV7-2	TRBJ2-1
CASRRQWGQGADYGYTF	TRBV7-2	TRBJ1-2
CASSFGDRFDYGYTF	TRBV7-6	TRBJ1-2
CASSLRQGSIEAFF	TRBV18	TRBJ1-1
CSAGHRVNTEAFF	TRBV20-1	TRBJ1-1
CASSFRGYETQYF	TRBV5-1	TRBJ2-5
CASSSISTSGGVTDTQYF	TRBV7-9	TRBJ2-3
CSVVSTKAQGWYGYTF	TRBV29-1	TRBJ1-2
CASSGFPLAGGVDEQYF	TRBV28	TRBJ2-3
CASNRVNTEAFF	TRBV2	TRBJ1-1
CASRVHNEQFF	TRBV28	TRBJ2-1
CASSASPRDTQYF	TRBV12-3/TRBV12-4	TRBJ2-3
CASSKGQGRDEQYF	TRBV11-1	TRBJ2-7
CASSRIGTAGNTIYF	TRBV5-1	TRBJ1-3
CASPGTRSSYNEQFF	TRBV18	TRBJ2-1
CASSLRAGTNTGELFF	TRBV4-2	TRBJ2-2
CASSIGGLYNEQFF	TRBV11-2	TRBJ2-1
CASSLIRRPGELFF	TRBV11-2	TRBJ2-2
CASSPVVRGRETQYF	TRBV18	TRBJ2-5
CASSLPNGPQETQYF	TRBV7-9	TRBJ2-5
CASSSPVDWGYTF	TRBV7-3	TRBJ1-2
CSVEDWGGTGRGETQYF	TRBV29-1	TRBJ2-5
CASSLLTTGGYNEQFF	TRBV7-9	TRBJ2-1
CASSLEREGDTQYF	TRBV5-1	TRBJ2-3
CASSPGIAKNIQYF	TRBV7-9	TRBJ2-4
CASSLEGGSSDTQYF	TRBV5-1	TRBJ2-3
CASRPVQGREKLFF	TRBV19	TRBJ1-4
CASSPLFWDRVRGTEAFF	TRBV19	TRBJ1-1
CASSYQQGVNTEAFF	TRBV6-5	TRBJ1-1
CASSESETQYF	TRBV2	TRBJ2-5
CASSLSRGGELFF	TRBV27	TRBJ2-2
CASRWGITDTQYF	TRBV27	TRBJ2-3